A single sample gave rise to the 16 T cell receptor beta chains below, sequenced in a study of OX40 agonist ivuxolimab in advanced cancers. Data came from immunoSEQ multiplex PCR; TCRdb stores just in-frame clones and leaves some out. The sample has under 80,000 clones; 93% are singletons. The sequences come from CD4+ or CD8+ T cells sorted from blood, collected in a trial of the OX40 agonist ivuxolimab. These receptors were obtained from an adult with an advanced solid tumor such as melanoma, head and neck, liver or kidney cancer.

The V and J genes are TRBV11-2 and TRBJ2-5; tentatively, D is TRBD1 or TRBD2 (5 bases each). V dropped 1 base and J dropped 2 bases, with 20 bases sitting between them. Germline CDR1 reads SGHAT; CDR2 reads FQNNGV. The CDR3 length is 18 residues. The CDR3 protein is CASSLVPRGQGLQETQYF. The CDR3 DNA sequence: TGTGCCAGCAGCTTAGTCCCCAGAGGGCAGGGCTTACAAGAGACCCAGTACTTC. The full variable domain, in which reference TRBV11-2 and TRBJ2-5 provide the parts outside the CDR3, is EAGVAQSPRYKIIEKRQSVAFWCNPISGHATLYWYQQILGQGPKLLIQFQNNGVVDDSQLPKDRFSAERLKGVDSTLKIQPAKLEDSAVYLCASSLVPRGQGLQETQYFGPGTRLLVL.

The CDR3 loop is CASSLSLGQFF. DNA for the CDR3: TGTGCCAGCAGCTTGAGCCTGGGGCAGTTCTTC. This chain links TRBV5-7 with TRBJ2-1, with D hard to call. TRBV5-7 is an ORF, and what it does is uncertain. V was shortened by 1 base and J by 12 bases, with 8 bases between the two germline ends. This CDR3 region has 11 residues.

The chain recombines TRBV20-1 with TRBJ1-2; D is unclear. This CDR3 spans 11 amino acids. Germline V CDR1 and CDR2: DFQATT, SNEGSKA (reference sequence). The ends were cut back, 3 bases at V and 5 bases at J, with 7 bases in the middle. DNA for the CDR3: TGCAGTGCTAGCCGGGAATATGGCTACACCTTC. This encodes CSASREYGYTF.

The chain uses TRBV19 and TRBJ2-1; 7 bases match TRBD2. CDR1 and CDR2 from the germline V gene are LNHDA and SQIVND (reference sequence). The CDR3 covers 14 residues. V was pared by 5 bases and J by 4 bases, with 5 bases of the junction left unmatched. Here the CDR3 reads CASSHPGLYNEQFF. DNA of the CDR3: TGTGCCAGTAGTCACCCGGGACTATACAATGAGCAGTTCTTC.

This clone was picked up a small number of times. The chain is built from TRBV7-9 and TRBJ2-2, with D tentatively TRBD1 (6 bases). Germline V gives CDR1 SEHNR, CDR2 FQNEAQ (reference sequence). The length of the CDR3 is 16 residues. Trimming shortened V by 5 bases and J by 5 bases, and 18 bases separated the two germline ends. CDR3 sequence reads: CASSDSTGLRTGELFF. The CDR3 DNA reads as TGTGCCAGCAGCGACTCGACAGGCTTACGGACCGGGGAGCTGTTTTTT.

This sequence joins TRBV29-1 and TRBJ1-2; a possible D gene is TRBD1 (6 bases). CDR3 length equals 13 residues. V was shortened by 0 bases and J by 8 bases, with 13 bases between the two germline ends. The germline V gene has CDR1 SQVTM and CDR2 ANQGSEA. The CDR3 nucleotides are TGCAGCGTTGAAGATGGAGGGACAAGCGGCTACACCTTC. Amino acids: CSVEDGGTSGYTF.

CDR3 protein: CASSATGFMETQYF. The DNA of the CDR3 is TGTGCCAGCAGCGCCACAGGTTTTATGGAGACCCAGTACTTC. The chain carries TRBV9 and TRBJ2-5; perhaps TRBD1 as D (5 bases). Germline assignment: CDR1 SGDLS and CDR2 YYNGEE. The CDR3 covers 14 residues. The V end was cut by 3 bases, the J end by 5 bases, with 14 bases between.

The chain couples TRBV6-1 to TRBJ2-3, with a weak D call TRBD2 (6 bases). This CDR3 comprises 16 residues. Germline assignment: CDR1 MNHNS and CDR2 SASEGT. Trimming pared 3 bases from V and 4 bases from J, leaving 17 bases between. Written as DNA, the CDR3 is TGTGCCAGCAGTGATAGCCCCAGCGGGCCCCCAGATACGCAGTATTTT. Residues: CASSDSPSGPPDTQYF.

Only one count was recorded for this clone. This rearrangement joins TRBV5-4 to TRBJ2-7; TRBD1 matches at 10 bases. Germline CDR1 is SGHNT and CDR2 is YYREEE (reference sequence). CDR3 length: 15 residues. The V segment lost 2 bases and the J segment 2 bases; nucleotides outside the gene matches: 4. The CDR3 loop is CASSFGTGVTYEQYF. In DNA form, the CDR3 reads TGTGCCAGCAGCTTCGGGACAGGGGTTACCTACGAGCAGTACTTC.

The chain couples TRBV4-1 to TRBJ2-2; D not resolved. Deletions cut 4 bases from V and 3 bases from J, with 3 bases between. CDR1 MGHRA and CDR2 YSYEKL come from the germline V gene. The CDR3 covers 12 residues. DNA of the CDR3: TGCGCCAGCAGCCCTTACACCGGGGAGCTGTTTTTT. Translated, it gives CASSPYTGELFF.

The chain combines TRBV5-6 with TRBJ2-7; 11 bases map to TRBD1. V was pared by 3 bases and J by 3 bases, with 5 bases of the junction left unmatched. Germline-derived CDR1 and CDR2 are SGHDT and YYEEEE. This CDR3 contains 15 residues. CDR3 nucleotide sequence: TGTGCCAGCAGCTCGGGACAGGGGGACGACTACGAGCAGTACTTC. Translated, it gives CASSSGQGDDYEQYF.

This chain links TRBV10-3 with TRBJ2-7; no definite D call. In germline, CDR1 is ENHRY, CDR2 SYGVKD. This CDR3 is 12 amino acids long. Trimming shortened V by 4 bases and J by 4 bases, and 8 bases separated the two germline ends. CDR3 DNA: TGTGCCATCAGTGGCAACGAGTACGAGCAGTACTTC. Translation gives CAISGNEYEQYF.

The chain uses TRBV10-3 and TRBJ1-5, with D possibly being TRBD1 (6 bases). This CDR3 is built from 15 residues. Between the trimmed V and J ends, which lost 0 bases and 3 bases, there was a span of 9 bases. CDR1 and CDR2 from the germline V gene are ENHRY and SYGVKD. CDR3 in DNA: TGTGCCATCAGTGAGTCGGACAGCCACAATCAGCCCCAGCATTTT. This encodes CAISESDSHNQPQHF.

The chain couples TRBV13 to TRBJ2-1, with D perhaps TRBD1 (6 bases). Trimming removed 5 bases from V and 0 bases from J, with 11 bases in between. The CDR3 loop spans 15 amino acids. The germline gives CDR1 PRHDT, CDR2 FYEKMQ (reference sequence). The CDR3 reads CASSKTGSSYNEQFF. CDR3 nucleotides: TGTGCCAGCAGCAAAACAGGGAGCTCCTACAATGAGCAGTTCTTC.

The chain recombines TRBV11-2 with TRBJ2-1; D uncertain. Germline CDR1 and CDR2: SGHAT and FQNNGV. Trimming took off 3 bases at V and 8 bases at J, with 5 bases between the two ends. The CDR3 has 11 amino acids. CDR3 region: CASSFGHEQFF. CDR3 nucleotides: TGTGCCAGCAGCTTTGGGCATGAGCAGTTCTTC.

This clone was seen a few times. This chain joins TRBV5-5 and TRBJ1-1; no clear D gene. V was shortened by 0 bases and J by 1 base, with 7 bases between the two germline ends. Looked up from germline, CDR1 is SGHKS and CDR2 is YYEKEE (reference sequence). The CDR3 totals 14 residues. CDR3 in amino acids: CASSLEGWNTEAFF. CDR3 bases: TGTGCCAGCAGCTTGGAGGGTTGGAACACTGAAGCTTTCTTT. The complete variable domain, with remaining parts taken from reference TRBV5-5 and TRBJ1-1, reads DAGVTQSPTHLIKTRGQQVTLRCSPISGHKSVSWYQQVLGQGPQFIFQYYEKEERGRGNFPDRFSARQFPNYSSELNVNALLLGDSALYLCASSLEGWNTEAFFGQGTRLTVV.